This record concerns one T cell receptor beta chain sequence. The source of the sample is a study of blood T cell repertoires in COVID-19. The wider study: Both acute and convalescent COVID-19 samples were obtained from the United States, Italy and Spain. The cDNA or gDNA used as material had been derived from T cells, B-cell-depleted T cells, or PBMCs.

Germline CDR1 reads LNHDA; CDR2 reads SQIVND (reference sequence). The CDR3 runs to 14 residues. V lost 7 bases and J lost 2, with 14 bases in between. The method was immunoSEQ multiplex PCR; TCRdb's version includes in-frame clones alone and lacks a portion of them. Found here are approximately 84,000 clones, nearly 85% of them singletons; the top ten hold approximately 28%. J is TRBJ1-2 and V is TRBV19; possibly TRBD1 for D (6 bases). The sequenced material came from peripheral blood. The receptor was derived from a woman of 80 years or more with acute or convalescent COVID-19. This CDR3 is CASTPGHFNYGYTF. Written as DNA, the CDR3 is TGTGCCAGTACCCCGGGACACTTCAACTATGGCTACACCTTC.